These 4 T cell receptor beta chains were sequenced from one sample in a study of blood T cell repertoires in COVID-19 (dated by TCRdb to the early 2020s). Libraries were built with the immunoSEQ multiplex PCR assay. In its TCRdb copy, this immuneACCESS table keeps in-frame sequences only and misses some clones. Where compared with another copy, unresolved V genes explain less than half of these, and the others have no known cause. This sample gives more than 150,000 clones in total; about three quarters of them show up just once. The ten most abundant clones make up approximately 27% of the sample. The sample was peripheral blood. All receptors derive from a woman in her seventies with acute or convalescent COVID-19.

This clone was seen once. This chain uses TRBV18 with TRBJ1-3; TRBD1 aligns across 7 bases. Trimming at V came to 4 bases and at J to 0 bases, leaving 3 bases not matched to a gene. The CDR3 contains 15 residues. Germline CDR1 is KGHSH and CDR2 is LQKENI. The chain's CDR3 is CASSHGTDSGNTIYF. Here the CDR3 DNA reads TGTGCCAGCTCACATGGGACAGACTCTGGAAACACCATATATTTT.

The genes are TRBV6-2 or TRBV6-3 and TRBJ2-2; 9 nucleotides match TRBD2. The CDR3 totals 17 residues. V lost 0 bases and J lost 4; bases outside the gene matches: 6. CDR1 MNHEY and CDR2 SVGEGT come from the germline V gene. The CDR3 DNA sequence: TGTGCCAGCAGTTACTCGAGGCTAGCGGGACTCACCGGGGAGCTGTTTTTT. Protein: CASSYSRLAGLTGELFF.

The chain has TRBV6-6 and TRBJ2-7; 8 positions match TRBD1. The CDR3 is made up of 14 amino acids. V trimming: 1 base; J trimming: 7 bases; junction bases outside the gene matches: 6. CDR1 is MNHNY and CDR2 is SVGAGI in the germline V gene (reference sequence). The CDR3 loop is CASSYFQGAGEQYF. The CDR3 DNA is TGTGCCAGCAGTTACTTTCAGGGGGCGGGTGAGCAGTACTTC.

The chain combines TRBV5-1 with TRBJ2-5; D unresolved. The CDR3 is made up of 14 amino acids. Between the trimmed V and J ends, which lost 0 bases and 1 base, there was a span of 7 bases. CDR1 and CDR2 from the germline V gene are SGHRS and YFSETQ. The CDR3 spells CASSLVHSQETQYF. The CDR3, as DNA: TGCGCCAGCAGCTTGGTTCACAGCCAAGAGACCCAGTACTTC.